This TCR beta chain is from a study of blood T cell repertoires in COVID-19. Study overall: Collection of acute and convalescent COVID-19 samples took place in the United States, Italy and Spain. From T cells, B-cell-depleted T cells, or PBMCs came the material, which was cDNA or gDNA.

V was trimmed by 1 base and J by 5 bases, leaving 11 bases between them. Looked up from germline, CDR1 is SGHAT and CDR2 is FQNNGV. CDR3 length: 15 amino acids. Original processing notes: For nucleated cells, counts were estimated from reference gene primer amplification. Profiled with immunoSEQ multiplex PCR; TCRdb holds only in-frame clones, not every one. V and J calls and clone size are as listed in that table; D and trimming were resolved from the DNA. The sample comprises about 110,000 clones, about 72% of which are singletons, and about 8.3% rests with the top ten. Sequencing used peripheral blood. The genes are TRBV11-2 and TRBJ1-4, with a weak D call TRBD1 (6 bases). This clonotype was obtained from a woman aged 55-75 years with acute or convalescent COVID-19. CDR3 amino acids: CASSLGGQGNEKLFF. Written as DNA, the CDR3 is TGTGCCAGCAGCTTAGGCGGGCAGGGGAATGAAAAACTGTTTTTT.